Ten or more counts support the clone carrying this T cell receptor beta chain. Its antigen is still unknown. From germline, CDR1 is SGHTA and CDR2 FQGTGA. The CDR3 has 16 amino acids. V was cut by 4 bases and J by 4 bases, with 19 bases left in between. TCRdb re-called the 5' RACE reads with MiXCR, one entry per CDR3 protein. The profile shows over 75,000 distinct CDR3 sequences, roughly 9.6% of them singletons. This specimen belongs to a study of CD8 T cells in ankylosing spondylitis. Findings and limits, study-wide: Ankylosing spondylitis blood appeared to carry a characteristic TCR beta motif of eight or nine highly homologous variants. Reportedly, disease-linked clones are significantly enriched in ankylosing spondylitis patients' matched synovial fluid.

Sequencing input: blood, either unsorted or a sorted T cell fraction (not recorded which). The TCR comes from a male donor with ankylosing spondylitis or in good health (not recorded which). J is TRBJ1-1 and V is TRBV7-3; weak D call: TRBD1 (6 bases). CDR3 in amino acids: CASSSFGGGAGTEAFF. The CDR3 nucleotides read TGTGCCAGCAGCTCGTTCGGCGGGGGCGCCGGCACTGAAGCTTTCTTT. The variable domain in full, with the rest retrieved from reference TRBV7-3 and TRBJ1-1, is GAGVSQTPSNKVTEKGKYVELRCDPISGHTALYWYRQSLGQGPEFLIYFQGTGAADDSGLPNDRFFAVRPEGSVSTLKIQRTERGDSAVYLCASSSFGGGAGTEAFFGQGTRLTVV.